This TCR beta chain was documented in a study of T cell repertoires in cytomegalovirus infection (dated by TCRdb to about 2019). Notes on the research overall: Peptide stimulations targeted recently identified HLA-C-restricted CMV epitopes, whose presentation resists viral immunomodulation, together with well-studied HLA-B-restricted epitopes. The HLA type of each donor mattered for the analysis, because public TCR beta signatures pointed to carriage of CMV infection along with the matching HLA type. Study-level results and caveats: In both this cohort and an independent approximately 350-donor cohort, the cumulative frequency of public TCR beta family members distinguished carriers of CMV infection plus the relevant HLA type. The ex vivo response was dominated by HLA-C-restricted CMV-specific TCR beta clonotypes, which also provided the single most frequent clonotype in two of eight donors.

Taken with the paper, the label for treatment or condition translates to: in vitro stimulation with specific CMV peptide epitopes to enrich CMV-specific T cells. TCRdb names Illumina HiSeq 1500 as the instrument used. The public reads were run again by TCRdb, first through fastp at Q25 and then through MiXCR, and only productive beta chains were kept. Identical CDR3 proteins give one entry, which carries the most common genes and DNA. The sample table contains fewer than 650,000 distinct CDR3 sequences; only one count was recorded for just under 40% of them. Of the sample, over 45% falls within the top ten clones. With regard to this clonotype: This receptor's antigen is unknown. The input lacks base qualities; no much larger clone sits a single base away.

This sample comprised cultured PBMCs, obtained from culture after CMV antigen stimulation. This TCR was recovered from a human donor in good health (CMV status not recorded). Some clones in this sample may be carry-over from other donors' samples.

The sequenced DNA is TGTGCCAGCAGCTTAGTAAGGACAGGTGAAGCTTTCTTT. It encodes CASSLVRTGEAFF. The chain is encoded by TRBV7-9 joined to TRBJ1-1, and TRBD1 matches 7 of the central bases. At the junction V is shortened by 1 base and J by 7 bases; bases outside the gene matches: 3. From its cysteine to its phenylalanine, the CDR3 spans 13 amino acids. The read is trimmed to its CDR3 DNA, 39 bases read in frame from base 1. Looking up the germline V gene (reference sequence) yields CDR1 SEHNR and CDR2 FQNEAQ.